A single sample gave rise to the 14 T cell receptor beta chains below, sequenced in a study of low-dose radiotherapy and immunotherapy resistance in tumors. Both TCRalpha and TCRbeta chains were reverse transcribed with V-gene-specific primers. TCR amplification used 20 PCR cycles, a constant-region primer and a V-primer adapter. A single record per CDR3 protein comes from TCRdb applying MiXCR to the reads. Counted here are 85,000 to 95,000 distinct CDR3 sequences, more than 7.5% occurring once; the ten biggest clones make up around 0.97%. Time point meaning: before trial treatment. This specimen consisted of PBMCs, obtained before treatment. The source of these receptors is a male donor with prostate cancer.

This clonotype occurred many times. The J gene is TRBJ2-7, the V gene TRBV6-6; 7 nucleotides line up with TRBD1. The CDR3 is 15 amino acids. V was pared by 2 bases and J by 2 bases, with 6 bases of the junction left unmatched. CDR1 MNHNY and CDR2 SVGAGI come from the germline V gene (reference sequence). CDR3 bases: TGTGCCAGCAGTTACGAGGACAGGAGCACCTACGAGCAGTACTTC. Translation: CASSYEDRSTYEQYF.

As for this clonotype: One end of the junction varies from germline; a read error may be responsible. The chain has TRBV7-9 and TRBJ2-2, with D unresolved. CDR1 is SEHNR and CDR2 is FQNEAQ in the germline V gene (reference sequence). The CDR3 extends over 13 amino acids. The CDR3 here is CASSPVGTGELFF. For the CDR3, the DNA is TGCGCCAGCAGCCCGGTGGGGACCGGGGAGCTGTTTTTT. Based on the CDR3 plus reference TRBV7-9 and TRBJ2-2, the full variable domain is DTGVSQNPRHKITKRGQNVTFRCDPISEHNRLYWYRQTLGQGPEFLTYFQNEAQLEKSRLLSDRFSAERPKGSFSTLEIQRTEQGDSAMYLCASSPVGTGELFFGEGSRLTVL.

This clonotype was seen ten or more times. The rearrangement links TRBV6-2 or TRBV6-3 to TRBJ2-7; the D is unclear. Trimming removed 0 bases at V and 2 bases at J, with 20 bases between. Germline-derived CDR1 and CDR2 are MNHEY and SVGEGT. CDR3 length equals 18 residues. The CDR3 protein is CASSYSYINKFSPYEQYF. DNA for the CDR3: TGTGCCAGCAGTTACTCCTACATCAATAAGTTTTCCCCCTACGAGCAGTACTTC.

This clonotype was counted at least ten times. J is TRBJ1-3 and V is TRBV7-9, with TRBD1 matching 9 bases. The CDR3 has 15 amino acids. Germline V gene lookup returns CDR1 SEHNR and CDR2 FQNEAQ (reference sequence). Germline trimming cut 5 bases from V and 4 bases from J; bases unmatched to any gene: 6. The CDR3 DNA is TGTGCCAGCAGCACTTACAGGGGGCAAGGAAACACCATATATTTT. Translation gives CASSTYRGQGNTIYF. The complete variable domain, with remaining parts taken from reference TRBV7-9 and TRBJ1-3, reads DTGVSQNPRHKITKRGQNVTFRCDPISEHNRLYWYRQTLGQGPEFLTYFQNEAQLEKSRLLSDRFSAERPKGSFSTLEIQRTEQGDSAMYLCASSTYRGQGNTIYFGEGSWLTVV.

In this sample, this clonotype turned up many times. This chain uses TRBV28 with TRBJ1-1; no firm D call. Trimming removed 2 bases from V and 5 bases from J, with 6 bases in between. Per germline, CDR1 MDHEN and CDR2 SYDVKM. The CDR3 has 12 amino acids. In DNA form, the CDR3 reads TGTGCCAGCAGTTTACTTGAGACTGAAGCTTTCTTT. Protein: CASSLLETEAFF.

The chain uses TRBV28 and TRBJ2-7; D is uncertain. Germline lookup yields CDR1 MDHEN and CDR2 SYDVKM. This CDR3 has 12 residues. Deletions cut 2 bases from V and 2 bases from J, with 4 bases between. CDR3 loop: CASSLVPYEQYF. The CDR3 DNA is TGTGCCAGCAGTTTAGTTCCCTACGAGCAGTACTTC.

At least ten counts were recorded for this clonotype. This chain uses TRBV9 with TRBJ1-2; D remains unclear. Germline values: CDR1 SGDLS, CDR2 YYNGEE. The V end was cut by 4 bases, the J end by 5 bases, with 9 bases between. This CDR3 has 12 residues. As DNA, the CDR3 is TGTGCCAGCAGCTATCCCCAATATGGCTACACCTTC. This gives the protein CASSYPQYGYTF.

This clonotype was seen at least ten times. The genes are TRBV20-1 and TRBJ1-2; no firm D call. Germline values: CDR1 DFQATT, CDR2 SNEGSKA (reference sequence). Trimming shortened V by 6 bases and J by 8 bases, and 25 bases separated the two germline ends. The CDR3 loop spans 15 amino acids. The CDR3 DNA is TGCAGTGCCCCCCTACCGGGAAGACCCCTAATGGGCTACACCTTC. It yields the protein CSAPLPGRPLMGYTF.

This clonotype was seen repeatedly, ten times or more. V is TRBV28 and J is TRBJ2-2; D gene ambiguous. Germline V gene sequence: CDR1 MDHEN, CDR2 SYDVKM. The CDR3 is made up of 13 amino acids. V was clipped by 7 bases and J by 4 bases, with 10 bases between them. CDR3 amino acids: CASTPQVTGELFF. The CDR3 nucleotides read TGTGCCAGCACCCCCCAGGTCACCGGGGAGCTGTTTTTT. The full variable domain, rest sourced from reference TRBV28 and TRBJ2-2, is DVKVTQSSRYLVKRTGEKVFLECVQDMDHENMFWYRQDPGLGLRLIYFSYDVKMKEKGDIPEGYSVSREKKERFSLILESASTNQTSMYLCASTPQVTGELFFGEGSRLTVL.

This clonotype was observed many times. The CDR3 nucleotides read TGCAGCGTTGCACCGGGACTAGCCTACGAGCAGTACTTC. Protein product: CSVAPGLAYEQYF. J is TRBJ2-7 and V is TRBV29-1; TRBD2 aligns across 8 bases. Germline assignment: CDR1 SQVTM and CDR2 ANQGSEA. The V gene end was trimmed by 4 bases and the J gene end by 2 bases; junction bases not matched to a gene: 4. The CDR3 contains 13 residues.

The table lists this clonotype with many counts. This rearrangement joins TRBV28 to TRBJ1-1; D unresolved. V was shortened by 3 bases and J by 0 bases, with 20 bases between the two germline ends. This CDR3 has 18 residues. The germline V gene has CDR1 MDHEN and CDR2 SYDVKM. CDR3 nucleotide sequence: TGTGCCAGCAGTTTGGAGGGTCCGATTCCCTTAATGAACACTGAAGCTTTCTTT. Amino acid sequence: CASSLEGPIPLMNTEAFF. Complete variable domain (other parts from reference TRBV28 and TRBJ1-1): DVKVTQSSRYLVKRTGEKVFLECVQDMDHENMFWYRQDPGLGLRLIYFSYDVKMKEKGDIPEGYSVSREKKERFSLILESASTNQTSMYLCASSLEGPIPLMNTEAFFGQGTRLTVV.

This clonotype has ten or more counts. The CDR3 reads CASSLIRNTEAFF. In DNA, the CDR3 is TGTGCCAGCAGCTTAATCCGGAACACTGAAGCTTTCTTT. The genes are TRBV7-6 and TRBJ1-1, with D unresolved. Trimming removed 2 bases at V and 1 base at J, with 5 bases between. The CDR3 runs 13 residues. The germline gives CDR1 SGHVS, CDR2 FNYEAQ.

The chain links TRBV6-2 or TRBV6-3 to TRBJ2-1; 8 positions agree with TRBD2. The CDR3 length is 16 residues. Looked up from germline, CDR1 is MNHEY and CDR2 is SVGEGT. Losses at the gene ends were 5 bases for V and 0 bases for J; bases not matched to a gene: 6. CDR3 DNA: TGTGCCAGCAGTCCCCGTAGCGGGAACTCCTACAATGAGCAGTTCTTC. Protein: CASSPRSGNSYNEQFF.

This clonotype was seen ten or more times. The genes are TRBV6-5 and TRBJ2-7, with a tentative D call TRBD1 (5 bases). The CDR3 extends over 16 amino acids. Between the trimmed V and J ends, which lost 2 bases and 5 bases, there was a span of 19 bases. The germline gives CDR1 MNHEY, CDR2 SVGAGI. CDR3 sequence (DNA): TGTGCCAGCAGTTACGGGCGACAGTTCCGTCCGCACGAGCAGTACTTC. Translated, it gives CASSYGRQFRPHEQYF.